The next 32 T cell receptor beta chains were all read from a single sample in a study of T cells in Graves' hyperthyroidism and ophthalmopathy. RNA transcripts were the template for amplifying TCR beta CDR3 regions. Initially, a first-round RT-PCR of the TCR CDR3 employed the HTBI primer set. TCRdb used MiXCR to reprocess the multiplex PCR reads, holding one entry per CDR3 protein. Of under 400,000 distinct CDR3 sequences listed, about 15% are singletons. Material: blood. The receptors were gathered from a woman younger than 35 with Graves' hyperthyroidism that later progressed to Graves' ophthalmopathy.

This sequence joins TRBV2 and TRBJ1-4, with 12 nucleotides matching TRBD1. V trimming: 3 bases; J trimming: 8 bases; junction bases outside the gene matches: 1. This CDR3 is 14 amino acids long. Per germline, CDR1 SNHLY and CDR2 FYNNEI. The DNA of the CDR3 is TGTGCCAGCAGTGAGGGGACAGGGGGCGAAAAACTGTTTTTT. It translates to CASSEGTGGEKLFF.

The chain carries TRBV29-1 and TRBJ2-3; TRBD2 is a possible D gene (5 bases). Germline lookup yields CDR1 SQVTM and CDR2 ANQGSEA. This CDR3 spans 12 amino acids. The ends were cut back, 3 bases at V and 2 bases at J, with 6 bases in the middle. The CDR3 bases are TGCAGCGTTGAGCGGGCCACAGATACGCAGTATTTT. It is translated as CSVERATDTQYF.

This clonotype was seen only a few times. The genes are TRBV6-5 and TRBJ1-4; TRBD1 is a possible D gene (5 bases). V shed 3 bases and J shed 6 bases, with 14 bases lying between them. The CDR3 sequence is 15 residues long. CDR1 and CDR2 (germline): MNHEY, SVGAGI. The CDR3 region is CASSYSRESDEKLFF. As DNA, the CDR3 is TGTGCCAGCAGTTATTCCAGGGAGTCGGATGAAAAACTGTTTTTT.

A word on this clonotype: A read error may explain this, as a much larger clone is one base away. V and J are TRBV3-1 and TRBJ2-1, with TRBD2 matching 8 bases. V dropped 4 bases and J dropped 4; count of bases not matched to a gene: 9. Germline lookup yields CDR1 LGHDT and CDR2 YNNKEL (reference sequence). The CDR3 is 16 amino acids. DNA for the CDR3: TGTGCCAGCAGCCCCCGGGGGGGGTTCAAGTACAATGAGCAGTTCTTC. Its translation is CASSPRGGFKYNEQFF.

This clonotype was observed at least ten times. This chain links TRBV2 with TRBJ2-3; D might be TRBD2 (5 bases). V lost 1 base and J 6 bases, leaving 14 bases between the germline ends. The length of the CDR3 is 15 residues. Germline assignment: CDR1 SNHLY and CDR2 FYNNEI. The CDR3 DNA reads as TGTGCCAGCAGTGAAGTTGGCCGGGATGTCGATACGCAGTATTTT. Amino acid sequence: CASSEVGRDVDTQYF.

The table lists this clonotype with a count of one. Possible read error: a much larger clone is one base away. J is TRBJ2-5 and V is TRBV5-6, with D tentatively TRBD1 or TRBD2 (6 bases each). From germline, CDR1 is SGHDT and CDR2 YYEEEE. The CDR3 runs 15 residues. CDR3: CASSAGGGRSETRYF. In DNA, the CDR3 is TGTGCCAGCAGCGCCGGAGGGGGGCGTTCGGAGACCCGGTACTTC.

This clonotype was counted at least ten times. The CDR3 sequence is CASSLTAASPVPNEQFF. The CDR3 region has the DNA TGTGCCAGCAGTTTAACGGCAGCCTCGCCGGTCCCCAATGAGCAGTTCTTC. This chain links TRBV28 with TRBJ2-1; D ambiguous. V dropped 2 bases and J dropped 6 bases, with 20 bases sitting between them. Germline V lookup: CDR1 MDHEN, CDR2 SYDVKM. The CDR3 spans 17 residues.

There are many counts of this clonotype. The J gene is TRBJ2-1, the V gene TRBV7-9, with D possibly being TRBD1 (6 bases). Germline CDR1 and CDR2: SEHNR and FQNEAQ (reference sequence). The length of the CDR3 is 15 residues. V was clipped by 3 bases and J by 4 bases, with 13 bases between them. The CDR3 coding sequence is TGTGCCAGCAGCTTCTCCGGGACAAGTTACAATGAGCAGTTCTTC. As protein: CASSFSGTSYNEQFF.

This clonotype was seen many times. V and J are TRBV6-1 and TRBJ1-1, with D perhaps matching TRBD1 (6 bases). The ends were cut back, 6 bases at V and 4 bases at J, with 15 bases in the middle. The germline V gene has CDR1 MNHNS and CDR2 SASEGT. CDR3 size: 14 residues. The DNA for the CDR3 is TGTGCCAGCAGGGACTACAGGGATTTCACTGAAGCTTTCTTT. This sequence encodes CASRDYRDFTEAFF.

As DNA, the CDR3 is TGTGCCAGCAGCTTAGGGATAGGCACCGGGGAGCTGTTTTTT. Protein product: CASSLGIGTGELFF. The chain employs TRBV7-9 and TRBJ2-2; D call uncertain. Germline assignment: CDR1 SEHNR and CDR2 FQNEAQ (reference sequence). V was cut by 1 base and J by 4 bases, with 7 bases left in between. The CDR3 spans 14 residues.

This clonotype was seen many times. The chain couples TRBV28 to TRBJ1-1; D is unclear. The CDR3 loop spans 11 amino acids. V shed 5 bases and J shed 5 bases, with 6 bases lying between them. CDR1 and CDR2 (germline): MDHEN, SYDVKM. The CDR3 DNA reads TGTGCCAGCAGTACGTCAACTGAAGCTTTCTTT. Amino acids: CASSTSTEAFF.

This clonotype showed up many times. The V gene is TRBV28, the J gene TRBJ1-5; a weak D match, TRBD1 (6 bases). Germline CDR1 MDHEN, CDR2 SYDVKM. CDR3 size: 17 residues. V lost 2 bases to trimming and J lost 0 bases, with 14 bases between them. The CDR3 spells CASSLPRTVYSNQPQHF. CDR3 nucleotides: TGTGCCAGCAGTTTACCCCGGACAGTCTATAGCAATCAGCCCCAGCATTTT.

This chain joins TRBV19 and TRBJ2-2, with 11 bases identical to TRBD2. V lost 9 bases, J lost 4 bases, and 13 bases stayed unmatched. The CDR3 contains 17 residues. The germline CDR1 and CDR2 sequences are LNHDA and SQIVND (reference sequence). The CDR3 reads CARANRASGRTTGELFF. The CDR3 DNA follows: TGTGCCAGGGCGAATCGGGCTAGCGGGAGGACCACCGGGGAGCTGTTTTTT.

This clonotype has more than one count but fewer than ten. The CDR3 DNA sequence: TGTGCCAGCAGCTTATTGGTTTATACGACCTCTGGGGCCAACGTCCTGACTTTC. It translates to CASSLLVYTTSGANVLTF. V and J are TRBV7-9 and TRBJ2-6; D not certain. The germline V and J ends were trimmed by 2 bases and 0 bases, with 14 bases remaining between them. This CDR3 is built from 18 residues. The germline gives CDR1 SEHNR, CDR2 FQNEAQ (reference sequence).

This clonotype was detected many times. The chain employs TRBV7-2 and TRBJ2-1; D not certain. The length of the CDR3 is 16 residues. The V and J ends lost 0 bases and 2 bases respectively, with 11 bases between them. Germline CDR1 reads SGHTA; CDR2 reads FQGNSA. CDR3 loop: CASSLASAATYNEQFF. In nucleotides, the CDR3 is TGTGCCAGCAGCTTAGCGTCCGCGGCGACCTACAATGAGCAGTTCTTC.

This clonotype was seen ten or more times. J is TRBJ1-6 and V is TRBV27; D uncertain. V was cut by 2 bases and J by 0 bases, with 11 bases left in between. Germline CDR1 MNHEY, CDR2 SMNVEV (reference sequence). CDR3 size: 17 residues. The CDR3 nucleotides read TGTGCCAGCAGTTTAGAGGGTTCGAGCTCCTATAATTCACCCCTCCACTTT. Translation gives CASSLEGSSSYNSPLHF.

This clonotype has only a few counts. The chain joins TRBV4-2 to TRBJ2-1; 10 bases agree with TRBD2. Germline loops: CDR1 LGHNA, CDR2 YNFKEQ. The length of the CDR3 is 16 residues. Germline trimming cut 0 bases from V and 2 bases from J; bases unmatched to any gene: 1. The chain's CDR3 is CASSQDGTSAYNEQFF. DNA for the CDR3: TGTGCCAGCAGCCAAGATGGGACTAGCGCCTACAATGAGCAGTTCTTC.

Only a few counts were recorded for this clonotype. V gene TRBV19 combines with J gene TRBJ2-5; D call uncertain. The CDR3 has 13 residues. Germline CDR1 is LNHDA and CDR2 is SQIVND (reference sequence). The V gene lost 7 bases and the J gene lost 2 bases, with 11 bases spanning the gap. This CDR3 is CASNRAGQETQYF. In DNA form, the CDR3 reads TGTGCCAGTAATAGGGCAGGTCAAGAGACCCAGTACTTC.

This clonotype was found many times. The chain is built from TRBV6-2 or TRBV6-3 and TRBJ2-7, with D unresolved. This CDR3 comprises 14 residues. The V gene's germline CDR1 is MNHEY and CDR2 SVGEGT. V shed 0 bases and J shed 2 bases, with 8 bases lying between them. The CDR3 here is CASSYSGLPYEQYF. The CDR3, as DNA: TGTGCCAGCAGTTACTCCGGCCTACCCTACGAGCAGTACTTC.

This clonotype occurred many times. This chain uses TRBV7-9 with TRBJ1-2; weak D call: TRBD1 (6 bases). CDR1 SEHNR and CDR2 FQNEAQ come from the germline V gene (reference sequence). Trimming removed 3 bases at V and 2 bases at J, with 10 bases between. The CDR3 is 14 amino acids. The CDR3 region is CASSFGGGNYGYTF. As DNA, the CDR3 is TGTGCCAGCAGCTTCGGAGGGGGGAACTATGGCTACACCTTC.

This clonotype was counted ten times or more. The chain couples TRBV18 to TRBJ2-2; D gene uncertain. Germline V gives CDR1 KGHSH, CDR2 LQKENI. The CDR3 loop spans 13 amino acids. V was trimmed by 2 bases and J by 6 bases, leaving 7 bases between them. The CDR3 nucleotides read TGTGCCAGCTCACCAGGGGTCGCCGGGGAGCTGTTTTTT. It encodes CASSPGVAGELFF.

The sample holds many counts of this clonotype. The genes are TRBV12-3 or TRBV12-4 and TRBJ1-2; D is unresolved. The CDR3 is 15 amino acids. V lost 5 bases and J 5 bases, leaving 18 bases between the germline ends. DNA for the CDR3: TGTGCCAGCAGTCTTTCACGACGTCTAATTTATGGCTACACCTTC. It specifies CASSLSRRLIYGYTF.

The sample holds many counts of this clonotype. The chain joins TRBV18 to TRBJ2-1; D gene unclear. From germline, CDR1 is KGHSH and CDR2 LQKENI. The CDR3 has 15 amino acids. Trimming shortened V by 5 bases and J by 0 bases, and 11 bases separated the two germline ends. The CDR3 sequence is CASSSPPPSYNEQFF. CDR3 DNA sequence: TGTGCCAGCTCATCCCCCCCACCCTCCTACAATGAGCAGTTCTTC.

V gene TRBV20-1 combines with J gene TRBJ2-7; the D gene is possibly TRBD1 (7 bases). The germline V and J ends were trimmed by 3 bases and 9 bases, with 18 bases remaining between them. There are 13 residues in the CDR3. CDR1 DFQATT and CDR2 SNEGSKA come from the germline V gene (reference sequence). CDR3 sequence (DNA): TGCAGTGCTAGGGGGACAGCCCCGGAGGGGCAGTACTTC. Protein sequence: CSARGTAPEGQYF.

This clonotype was detected a few times. CDR3 nucleotides: TGTGCCAGCAGCCCGCGGACTAGTCTCCCCCAAGAGACCCAGTACTTC. Encoded protein: CASSPRTSLPQETQYF. V usage is TRBV3-1 and J usage is TRBJ2-5; 7 bases match TRBD2. The trim removed 4 bases at V and 1 base at J, leaving 9 bases unmatched. In germline, CDR1 is LGHDT, CDR2 YNNKEL (reference sequence). CDR3 length equals 16 residues.

The sample holds many counts of this clonotype. In DNA form, the CDR3 reads TGTGCCAGCAGCTACGGGTTTGGGGACCTCCTGAGCTCTGGAAACACCATATATTTT. Protein sequence: CASSYGFGDLLSSGNTIYF. The V and J genes are TRBV11-2 and TRBJ1-3, with D possibly TRBD1 on 5 matching bases. The V and J ends lost 4 bases and 0 bases respectively, with 22 bases between them. CDR3 length: 19 amino acids. CDR1 is SGHAT and CDR2 is FQNNGV in the germline V gene.

This clonotype occurred a few times. The V and J genes are TRBV20-1 and TRBJ2-7; TRBD1 agrees at 8 bases. V lost 3 bases, J lost 3 bases, and 7 bases stayed unmatched. The CDR3 covers 14 residues. The germline V gene encodes CDR1 DFQATT and CDR2 SNEGSKA (reference sequence). In nucleotides, the CDR3 is TGCAGTGCTAGTGGACAGGGTGAGTTCTACGAGCAGTACTTC. This sequence encodes CSASGQGEFYEQYF.

This clonotype was seen many times. This chain joins TRBV12-3 or TRBV12-4 and TRBJ2-3; no clear D. The CDR3 totals 12 residues. V lost 6 bases and J 0 bases, leaving 4 bases between the germline ends. The CDR3 protein is CASSQSTDTQYF. The CDR3 DNA reads as TGTGCCAGCAGCCAAAGCACAGATACGCAGTATTTT.

The sample holds many counts of this clonotype. This chain joins TRBV2 and TRBJ2-5; D tentatively fits TRBD1 or TRBD2 (5 bases each). Germline lookup yields CDR1 SNHLY and CDR2 FYNNEI. This CDR3 contains 12 residues. V gave up 4 bases and J gave up 5 bases, with 8 bases separating them. This CDR3 is CASSGGLETQYF. In DNA form, the CDR3 reads TGTGCCAGCAGTGGGGGGTTGGAGACCCAGTACTTC.

This clonotype was detected a few times. The chain recombines TRBV5-1 with TRBJ2-6; 8 bases are shared with TRBD1. The ends lost 4 bases at V and 0 bases at J; junction bases unmatched: 12. In germline, CDR1 is SGHRS, CDR2 YFSETQ. The CDR3 contains 19 residues. The CDR3 DNA reads as TGCGCCAGCAGCCCCGAAACCGGGACAGGCCCCTCTGGGGCCAACGTCCTGACTTTC. It is translated as CASSPETGTGPSGANVLTF.

A few counts support this clonotype. This chain uses TRBV5-1 with TRBJ2-3, with D tentatively TRBD1 (6 bases). The CDR3 loop spans 14 amino acids. Deletions cut 4 bases from V and 4 bases from J, with 13 bases between. Germline CDR1 is SGHRS and CDR2 is YFSETQ. The CDR3 region has the DNA TGCGCCAGCAGCACAAAACAGGGCGCAGATACGCAGTATTTT. Protein sequence: CASSTKQGADTQYF.

V and J are TRBV28 and TRBJ2-7; 14 nucleotides line up with TRBD2. Looked up from germline, CDR1 is MDHEN and CDR2 is SYDVKM. This CDR3 has 19 residues. V lost 5 bases to trimming and J lost 3 bases; unmatched junction nucleotides: 15. In DNA, the CDR3 is TGTGCCAGCAGTCCCTGGACTAGCGGGGGGTTCTCTTGGAGCTACGAGCAGTACTTC. Encoded protein: CASSPWTSGGFSWSYEQYF.